Reported below is one TCR beta chain. Sequenced by immunoSEQ multiplex PCR; TCRdb stores in-frame clones only, minus some. There are about 180,000 clones in the sample; about 81% occur only once, and around 8% lies in the top ten. J lost 6 bases, V lost 1 base, and 0 bases had no gene match. The CDR3 runs 14 residues. CDR1 and CDR2 (germline): LGHDT, YNNKEL (reference sequence). This specimen belongs to a study of blood T cell repertoires in COVID-19. Overall study context: Sources were T cells, B-cell-depleted T cells, or PBMCs; the material itself was cDNA or gDNA.

The chain joins TRBV3-1 (or the pseudogene TRBV3-2) to TRBJ1-5, with 10 bases lining up with TRBD1. This receptor was obtained from a woman aged 70-85 years with acute or convalescent COVID-19. Specimen: peripheral blood. The CDR3 sequence: CASSQGTGGQPQHF. The CDR3 nucleotides read TGTGCCAGCAGCCAAGGGACAGGGGGTCAGCCCCAGCATTTT.